This T cell receptor beta chain was captured in a study of T-cell reconstitution after alpha-beta-depleted transplantation in children. The library targeted TCRbeta and was prepared with unique molecular identifiers. One entry per CDR3 protein, called by TCRdb with MiXCR from the PCR reads. The data hold fewer than 500,000 distinct CDR3 sequences, with about 45% observed a single time. As for this clonotype: As yet, its antigen is unknown.

General study points: Newly generated T cells supplied most T-cell counts and diversity one year post-transplant.

Germline V gene data show CDR1 as DFQATT and CDR2 as SNEGSKA (reference sequence). This CDR3 region has 14 residues. V lost 6 bases and J lost 1; bases outside the gene matches: 6. The sequence came from a girl aged 2 to 10 with aplastic anemia, due to receive a stem cell transplant. Sequenced here: PBMCs, sampled before TCRalphabeta/CD19-depleted stem cell transplant. The V call is TRBV20-1, the J call TRBJ2-3; TRBD1 matches 8 bases. CDR3 nucleotides: TGCAGTGCACAGGGACAGGTGGGCACAGATACGCAGTATTTT. Residues: CSAQGQVGTDTQYF.